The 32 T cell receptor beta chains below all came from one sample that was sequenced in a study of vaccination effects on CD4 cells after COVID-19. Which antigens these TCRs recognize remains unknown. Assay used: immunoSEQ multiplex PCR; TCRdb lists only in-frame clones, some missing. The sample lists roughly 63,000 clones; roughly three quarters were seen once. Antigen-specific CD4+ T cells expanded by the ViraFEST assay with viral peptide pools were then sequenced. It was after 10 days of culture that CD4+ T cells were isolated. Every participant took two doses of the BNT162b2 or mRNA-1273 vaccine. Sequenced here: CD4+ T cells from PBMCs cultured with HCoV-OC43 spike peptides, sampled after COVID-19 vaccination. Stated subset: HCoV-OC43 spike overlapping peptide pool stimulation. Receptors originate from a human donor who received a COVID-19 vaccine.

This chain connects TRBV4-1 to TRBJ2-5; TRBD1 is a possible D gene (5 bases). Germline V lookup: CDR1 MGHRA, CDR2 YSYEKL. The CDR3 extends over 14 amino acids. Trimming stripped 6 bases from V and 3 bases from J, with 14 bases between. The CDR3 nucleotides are TGCGCCAGCAGTCGCAGTCAGGGTAAAGAGACCCAGTACTTC. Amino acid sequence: CASSRSQGKETQYF.

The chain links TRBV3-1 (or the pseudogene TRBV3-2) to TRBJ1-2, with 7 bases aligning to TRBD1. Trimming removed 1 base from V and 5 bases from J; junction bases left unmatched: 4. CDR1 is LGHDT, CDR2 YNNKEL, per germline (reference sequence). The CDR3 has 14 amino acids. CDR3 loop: CASSQASGGYGYTF. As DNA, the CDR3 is TGTGCCAGCAGCCAAGCTTCAGGGGGGTATGGCTACACCTTC.

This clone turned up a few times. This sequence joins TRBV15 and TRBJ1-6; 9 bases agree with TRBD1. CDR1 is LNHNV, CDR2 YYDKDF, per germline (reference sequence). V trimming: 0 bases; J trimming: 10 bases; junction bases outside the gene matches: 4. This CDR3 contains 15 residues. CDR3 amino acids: CATSRDTGGISPLHF. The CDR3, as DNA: TGTGCCACCAGCAGAGATACAGGGGGCATATCACCCCTCCACTTT. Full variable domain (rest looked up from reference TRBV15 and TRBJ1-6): DAMVIQNPRYQVTQFGKPVTLSCSQTLNHNVMYWYQQKSSQAPKLLFHYYDKDFNNEADTPDNFQSRRPNTSFCFLDIRSPGLGDTAMYLCATSRDTGGISPLHFGNGTRLTVT.

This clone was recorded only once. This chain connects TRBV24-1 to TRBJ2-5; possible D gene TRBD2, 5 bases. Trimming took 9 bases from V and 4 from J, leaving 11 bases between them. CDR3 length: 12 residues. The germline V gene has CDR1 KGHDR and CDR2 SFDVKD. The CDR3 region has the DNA TGTGCCACCTCGGGGTTGACAGAGACCCAGTACTTC. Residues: CATSGLTETQYF.

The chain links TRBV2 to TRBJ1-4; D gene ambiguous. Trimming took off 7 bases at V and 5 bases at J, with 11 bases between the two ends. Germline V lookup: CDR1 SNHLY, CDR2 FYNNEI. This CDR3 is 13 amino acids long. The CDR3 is CASTGRRNEKLFF. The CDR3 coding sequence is TGTGCCAGCACCGGGCGGAGGAATGAAAAACTGTTTTTT.

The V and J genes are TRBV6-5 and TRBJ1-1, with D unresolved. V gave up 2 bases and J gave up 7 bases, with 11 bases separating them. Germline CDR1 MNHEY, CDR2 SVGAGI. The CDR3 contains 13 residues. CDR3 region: CASSYLRRSEAFF. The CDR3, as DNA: TGTGCCAGCAGTTACCTGCGTCGGAGTGAAGCTTTCTTT.

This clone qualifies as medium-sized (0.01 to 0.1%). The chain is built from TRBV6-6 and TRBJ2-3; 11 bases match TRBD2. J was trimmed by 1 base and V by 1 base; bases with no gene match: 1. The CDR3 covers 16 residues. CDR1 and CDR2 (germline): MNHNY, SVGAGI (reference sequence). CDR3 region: CASSYLLAGGTDTQYF. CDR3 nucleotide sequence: TGTGCCAGCAGTTACTTACTAGCGGGGGGCACAGATACGCAGTATTTT.

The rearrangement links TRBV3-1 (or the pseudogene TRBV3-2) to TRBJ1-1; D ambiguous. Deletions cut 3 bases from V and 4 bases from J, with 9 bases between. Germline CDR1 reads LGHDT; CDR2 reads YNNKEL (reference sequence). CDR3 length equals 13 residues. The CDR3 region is CASSHLMRTEAFF. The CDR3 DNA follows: TGTGCCAGCAGCCACCTAATGCGCACTGAAGCTTTCTTT.

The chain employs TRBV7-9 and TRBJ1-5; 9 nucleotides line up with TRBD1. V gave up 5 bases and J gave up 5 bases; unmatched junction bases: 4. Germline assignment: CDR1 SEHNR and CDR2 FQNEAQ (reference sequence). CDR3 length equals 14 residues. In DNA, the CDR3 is TGTGCCAGCAGCCTCACAGGGGGCTATCAGCCCCAGCATTTT. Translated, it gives CASSLTGGYQPQHF.

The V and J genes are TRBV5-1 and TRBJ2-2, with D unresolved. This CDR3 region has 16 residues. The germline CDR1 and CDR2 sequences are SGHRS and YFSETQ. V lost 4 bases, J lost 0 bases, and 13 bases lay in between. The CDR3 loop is CASSVFSPANTGELFF. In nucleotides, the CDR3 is TGCGCCAGCAGCGTGTTTAGCCCCGCGAACACCGGGGAGCTGTTTTTT.

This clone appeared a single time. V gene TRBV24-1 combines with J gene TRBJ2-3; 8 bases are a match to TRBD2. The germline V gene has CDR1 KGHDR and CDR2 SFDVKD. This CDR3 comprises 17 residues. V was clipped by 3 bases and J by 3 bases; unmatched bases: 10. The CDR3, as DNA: TGTGCCACCAGTGATAGCGGGGGCGGTAAAAGGACAGATACGCAGTATTTT. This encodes CATSDSGGGKRTDTQYF.

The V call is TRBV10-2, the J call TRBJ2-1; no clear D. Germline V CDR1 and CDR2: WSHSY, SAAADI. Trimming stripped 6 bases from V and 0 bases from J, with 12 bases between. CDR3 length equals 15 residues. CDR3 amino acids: CASRTGPSSYNEQFF. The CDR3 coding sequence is TGCGCCAGCAGAACCGGGCCCTCCTCCTACAATGAGCAGTTCTTC.

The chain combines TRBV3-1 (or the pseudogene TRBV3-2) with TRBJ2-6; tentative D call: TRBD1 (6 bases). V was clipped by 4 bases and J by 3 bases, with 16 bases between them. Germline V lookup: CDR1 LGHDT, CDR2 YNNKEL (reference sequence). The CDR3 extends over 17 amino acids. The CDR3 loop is CASSPQGTVSGANVLTF. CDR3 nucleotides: TGTGCCAGCAGCCCACAGGGAACCGTCAGTGGGGCCAACGTCCTGACTTTC.

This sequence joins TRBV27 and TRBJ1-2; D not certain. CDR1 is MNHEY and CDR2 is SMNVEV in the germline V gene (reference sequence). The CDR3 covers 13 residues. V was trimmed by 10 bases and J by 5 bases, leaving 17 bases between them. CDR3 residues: CATGRELGYGYTF. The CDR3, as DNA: TGTGCCACGGGGAGGGAGCTAGGGTATGGCTACACCTTC.

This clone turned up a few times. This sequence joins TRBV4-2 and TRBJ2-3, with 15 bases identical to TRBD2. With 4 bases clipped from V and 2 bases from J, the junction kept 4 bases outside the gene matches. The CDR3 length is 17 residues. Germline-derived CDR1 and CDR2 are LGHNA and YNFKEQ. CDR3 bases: TGTGCCAGCAGCCCTAGGACTAGCGGGGGGGTCACAGATACGCAGTATTTT. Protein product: CASSPRTSGGVTDTQYF.

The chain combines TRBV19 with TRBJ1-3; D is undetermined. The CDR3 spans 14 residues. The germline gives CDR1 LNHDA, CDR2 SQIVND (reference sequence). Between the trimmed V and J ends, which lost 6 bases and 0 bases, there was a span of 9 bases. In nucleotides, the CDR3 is TGTGCCAGTAGACGCGCCTTCTCTGGAAACACCATATATTTT. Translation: CASRRAFSGNTIYF.

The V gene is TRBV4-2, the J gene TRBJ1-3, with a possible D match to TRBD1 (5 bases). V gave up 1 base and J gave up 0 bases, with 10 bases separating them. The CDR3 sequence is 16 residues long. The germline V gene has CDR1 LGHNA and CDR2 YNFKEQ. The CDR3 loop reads CASSQGDAASGNTIYF. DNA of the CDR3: TGTGCCAGCAGCCAAGGGGACGCAGCCTCTGGAAACACCATATATTTT.

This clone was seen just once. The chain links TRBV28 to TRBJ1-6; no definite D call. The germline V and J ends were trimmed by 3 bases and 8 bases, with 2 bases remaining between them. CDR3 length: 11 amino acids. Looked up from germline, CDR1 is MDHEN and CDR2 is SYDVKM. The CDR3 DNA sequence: TGTGCCAGCAGTTTGGATTCACCCCTCCACTTT. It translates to CASSLDSPLHF.

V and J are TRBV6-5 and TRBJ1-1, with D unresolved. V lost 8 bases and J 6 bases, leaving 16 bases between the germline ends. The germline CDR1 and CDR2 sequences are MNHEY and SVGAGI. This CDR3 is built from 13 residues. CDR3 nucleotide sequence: TGTGCCAGCCCCCCCCTGGGAGGCGCTGAAGCTTTCTTT. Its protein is CASPPLGGAEAFF.

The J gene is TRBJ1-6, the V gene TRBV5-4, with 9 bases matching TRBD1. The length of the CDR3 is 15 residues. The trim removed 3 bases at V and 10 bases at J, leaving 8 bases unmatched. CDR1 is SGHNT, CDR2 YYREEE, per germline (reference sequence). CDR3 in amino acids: CASSSDRGVDSPLHF. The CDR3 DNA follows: TGTGCCAGCAGCTCGGACAGGGGTGTTGACTCACCCCTCCACTTT.

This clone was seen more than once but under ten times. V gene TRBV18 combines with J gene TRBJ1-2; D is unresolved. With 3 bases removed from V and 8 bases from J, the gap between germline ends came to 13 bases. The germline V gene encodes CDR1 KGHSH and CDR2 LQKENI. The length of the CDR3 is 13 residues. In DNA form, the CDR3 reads TGTGCCAGCTCACCCCAATGGGGTCAAGGCTACACCTTC. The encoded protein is CASSPQWGQGYTF. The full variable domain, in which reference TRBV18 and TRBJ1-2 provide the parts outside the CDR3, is NAGVMQNPRHLVRRRGQEARLRCSPMKGHSHVYWYRQLPEEGLKFMVYLQKENIIDESGMPKERFSAEFPKEGPSILRIQQVVRGDSAAYFCASSPQWGQGYTFGSGTRLTVV.

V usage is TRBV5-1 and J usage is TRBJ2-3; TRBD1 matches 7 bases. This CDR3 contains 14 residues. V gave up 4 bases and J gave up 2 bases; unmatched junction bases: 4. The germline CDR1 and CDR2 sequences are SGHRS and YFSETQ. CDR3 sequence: CASSPGTATDTQYF. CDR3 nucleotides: TGCGCCAGCAGCCCAGGGACAGCCACAGATACGCAGTATTTT. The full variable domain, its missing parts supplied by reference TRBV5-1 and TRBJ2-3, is KAGVTQTPRYLIKTRGQQVTLSCSPISGHRSVSWYQQTPGQGLQFLFEYFSETQRNKGNFPGRFSGRQFSNSRSEMNVSTLELGDSALYLCASSPGTATDTQYFGPGTRLTVL.

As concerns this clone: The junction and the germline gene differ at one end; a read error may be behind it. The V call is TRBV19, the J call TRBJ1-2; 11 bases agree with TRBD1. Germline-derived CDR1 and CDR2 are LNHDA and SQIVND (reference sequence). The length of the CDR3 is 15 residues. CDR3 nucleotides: TGTGCCAGTAGTATAGATACCGGGACAGGGGGAAGGCGCGCCTTC. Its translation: CASSIDTGTGGRRAF.

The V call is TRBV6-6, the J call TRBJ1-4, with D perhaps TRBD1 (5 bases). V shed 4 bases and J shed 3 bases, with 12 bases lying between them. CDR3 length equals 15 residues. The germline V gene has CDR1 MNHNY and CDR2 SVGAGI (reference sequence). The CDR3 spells CASSSAGGANEKLFF. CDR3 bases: TGTGCCAGCAGTTCCGCCGGGGGAGCTAATGAAAAACTGTTTTTT.

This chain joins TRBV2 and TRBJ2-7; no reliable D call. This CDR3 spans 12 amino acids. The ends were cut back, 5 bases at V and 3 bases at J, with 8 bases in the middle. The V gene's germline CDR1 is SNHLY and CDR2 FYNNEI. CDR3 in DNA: TGTGCCAGCAGTACAACGATCTACGAGCAGTACGTC. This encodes CASSTTIYEQYV.

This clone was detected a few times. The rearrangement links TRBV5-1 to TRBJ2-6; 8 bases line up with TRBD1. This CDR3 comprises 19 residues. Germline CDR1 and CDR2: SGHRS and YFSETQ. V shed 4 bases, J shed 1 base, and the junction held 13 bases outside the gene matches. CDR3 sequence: CASSPIRPGQASGANVLTF. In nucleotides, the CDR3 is TGCGCCAGCAGCCCGATCAGACCGGGACAGGCTTCTGGGGCCAACGTCCTGACTTTC.

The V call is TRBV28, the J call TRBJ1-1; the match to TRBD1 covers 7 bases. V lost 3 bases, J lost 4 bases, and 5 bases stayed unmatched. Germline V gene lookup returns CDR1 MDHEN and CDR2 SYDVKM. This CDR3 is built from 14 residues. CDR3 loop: CASSFSDRATEAFF. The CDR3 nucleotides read TGTGCCAGCAGTTTTTCCGACAGGGCCACTGAAGCTTTCTTT.

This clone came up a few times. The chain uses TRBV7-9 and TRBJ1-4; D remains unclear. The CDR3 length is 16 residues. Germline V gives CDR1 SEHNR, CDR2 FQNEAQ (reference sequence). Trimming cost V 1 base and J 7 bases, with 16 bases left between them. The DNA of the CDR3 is TGTGCCAGCAGCTTAGTCAGCTGGGGTGTAGGTGAAAAACTGTTTTTT. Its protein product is CASSLVSWGVGEKLFF.

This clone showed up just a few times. The DNA of the CDR3 is TGTGCCAGCAGCAGCAGGGGGCTCTCAACCTACGAGCAGTACGTC. As protein: CASSSRGLSTYEQYV. This chain connects TRBV13 to TRBJ2-7; 8 bases fit TRBD1. The CDR3 totals 15 residues. Germline V gene data show CDR1 as PRHDT and CDR2 as FYEKMQ (reference sequence). Trimming took 5 bases from V and 2 from J; bases not matched to a gene: 8.

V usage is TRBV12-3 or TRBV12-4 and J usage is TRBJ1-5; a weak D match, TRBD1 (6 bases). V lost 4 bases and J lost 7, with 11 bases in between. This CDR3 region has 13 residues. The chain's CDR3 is CASSSGDNQPQHF. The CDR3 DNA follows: TGTGCCAGCAGTTCAGGGGATAACCAGCCCCAGCATTTT.

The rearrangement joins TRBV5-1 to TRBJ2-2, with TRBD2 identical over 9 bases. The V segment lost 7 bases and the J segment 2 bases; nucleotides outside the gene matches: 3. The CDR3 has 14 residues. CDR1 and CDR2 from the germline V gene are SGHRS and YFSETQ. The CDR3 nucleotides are TGCGCCAGCTTAGCGGGGGCCAACACCGGGGAGCTGTTTTTT. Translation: CASLAGANTGELFF.

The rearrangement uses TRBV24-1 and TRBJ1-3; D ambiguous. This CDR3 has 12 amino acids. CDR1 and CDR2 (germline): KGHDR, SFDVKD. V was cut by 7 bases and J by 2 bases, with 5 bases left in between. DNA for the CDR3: TGTGCCACCAGAGATCCTGGAAACACCATATATTTT. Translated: CATRDPGNTIYF.